This T cell receptor (beta chain) was identified in a study of PD-L1 blockade in urothelial cancer. Study at large: At 6 weeks and at 3 weeks (second dose) after treatment start, blood was analyzed.

Using immunoSEQ multiplex PCR, the repertoire was profiled, and TCRdb retains in-frame clones only, with some absent. The sample holds 44,000 or so clones, approximately 78% seen once. CDR3 length: 16 amino acids. The ends were cut back, 1 base at V and 2 bases at J, with 15 bases in the middle. Germline lookup yields CDR1 SGHAT and CDR2 FQNNGV. This sequence joins TRBV11-2 and TRBJ2-7; possibly TRBD1 for D (5 bases). The TCR sequence derives from a man between 65 and 85 years old with urothelial cancer. The sequenced sample was PBMCs, obtained around atezolizumab (anti-PD-L1) treatment. CDR3 sequence (DNA): TGTGCCAGCAGCTTAGCTCCCGGACAAGGAACCTACGAGCAGTACTTC. This encodes CASSLAPGQGTYEQYF. Filled out from reference TRBV11-2 and TRBJ2-7, the complete variable domain reads EAGVAQSPRYKIIEKRQSVAFWCNPISGHATLYWYQQILGQGPKLLIQFQNNGVVDDSQLPKDRFSAERLKGVDSTLKIQPAKLEDSAVYLCASSLAPGQGTYEQYFGPGTRLTVT.